This T cell receptor (beta chain) was retrieved from a study of T-cell reconstitution after alpha-beta-depleted transplantation in children. This clonotype appeared many times. Trimming took off 3 bases at V and 0 bases at J, with 18 bases between the two ends. This CDR3 region has 17 residues. CDR1 and CDR2 (germline): DFQATT, SNEGSKA (reference sequence). Preparation of the TCRbeta library used unique molecular identifiers. Each CDR3 protein is one row after TCRdb ran MiXCR on the PCR reads. The sample contains about 400,000 distinct CDR3 sequences, around 21% of which appear only once. The sample was PBMCs from the stem cell graft donor, taken from the stem cell graft. The chain carries TRBV20-1 and TRBJ2-1; tentatively, D is TRBD2 (5 bases). This sequence originates from a human donor who donated a stem cell graft to a child with acute myeloid leukemia. The CDR3 loop reads CSASRPTGGPSYNEQFF. The CDR3 DNA reads TGCAGTGCTAGCCGACCGACGGGCGGGCCCTCCTACAATGAGCAGTTCTTC.